The 9 T cell receptor beta chains in this list originate from one sample, sequenced in a study of coeliac disease. Using immunoSEQ multiplex PCR, the repertoire was profiled, and TCRdb retains in-frame clones only, with some absent. The table includes a few thousand clones, roughly 60% detected once. What was sequenced was lymphocytes from the gut lamina propria. The source is a woman between 25 and 40 years old without celiac disease.

The chain joins TRBV5-1 to TRBJ1-2; D is unclear. The ends were cut back, 0 bases at V and 7 bases at J, with 7 bases in the middle. The germline V gene has CDR1 SGHRS and CDR2 YFSETQ. This CDR3 comprises 12 residues. The CDR3 here is CASSLDYFGYTF. In nucleotides, the CDR3 is TGCGCCAGCAGCTTGGACTATTTTGGCTACACCTTC.

The CDR3 reads CASSYSYRIETQYF. CDR3 nucleotides: TGTGCCAGCAGTTACTCATACAGGATAGAGACCCAGTACTTC. The chain has TRBV6-6 and TRBJ2-5; weak D call: TRBD1 (5 bases). V was shortened by 0 bases and J by 4 bases, with 9 bases between the two germline ends. This CDR3 has 14 residues. In germline, CDR1 is MNHNY, CDR2 SVGAGI (reference sequence).

The V and J genes are TRBV5-4 and TRBJ2-1; TRBD2 might be the D (5 bases). Trimming cost V 6 bases and J 2 bases, with 12 bases left between them. This CDR3 is 14 amino acids long. Germline V CDR1 and CDR2: SGHNT, YYREEE (reference sequence). The chain's CDR3 is CASNAGSPYNEQFF. CDR3 in DNA: TGTGCCAGCAACGCGGGCAGCCCCTACAATGAGCAGTTCTTC.

The chain links TRBV4-1 to TRBJ1-2; D is ambiguous. V lost 5 bases and J 4 bases, leaving 23 bases between the germline ends. The CDR3 has 17 amino acids. The germline CDR1 and CDR2 sequences are MGHRA and YSYEKL. The CDR3 region has the DNA TGCGCCAGCAGCAGCCTAGCCCAGAACCGAAAGACCTATGGCTACACCTTC. Protein product: CASSSLAQNRKTYGYTF.

This clone was counted a single time. This sequence joins TRBV11-3 and TRBJ2-5; tentatively, D is TRBD1 (8 bases). CDR1 and CDR2 from the germline V gene are SGHNT and YENEEA. There are 15 residues in the CDR3. Between the trimmed V and J ends, which lost 5 bases and 2 bases, there was a span of 15 bases. The CDR3 loop is CASSPGGDRQETQYF. DNA for the CDR3: TGTGCCAGCAGCCCAGGGGGGGACAGGCAAGAGACCCAGTACTTC.

The chain employs TRBV5-1 and TRBJ2-3; weak D call: TRBD2 (7 bases). The CDR3 has 14 amino acids. V lost 4 bases to trimming and J lost 4 bases, with 13 bases between them. Looked up from germline, CDR1 is SGHRS and CDR2 is YFSETQ. DNA for the CDR3: TGCGCCAGCAGCGGGGGCGGGAGATCAGATACGCAGTATTTT. Its protein product is CASSGGGRSDTQYF.

The V call is TRBV7-2, the J call TRBJ1-6; D call uncertain. V lost 6 bases to trimming and J lost 0 bases, with 12 bases between them. The CDR3 is 16 amino acids. CDR1 SGHTA and CDR2 FQGNSA come from the germline V gene. This CDR3 is CASSPAGSSYNSPLHF. For the CDR3, the DNA is TGTGCCAGCAGTCCGGCAGGTAGCTCCTATAATTCACCCCTCCACTTT.

V usage is TRBV9 and J usage is TRBJ2-3; 8 positions agree with TRBD2. The CDR3 contains 18 residues. CDR1 is SGDLS and CDR2 is YYNGEE in the germline V gene. Trimming at V came to 0 bases and at J to 6 bases, leaving 15 bases not matched to a gene. CDR3 amino acids: CASSVEGSGVTVGDTQYF. The CDR3 nucleotides read TGTGCCAGCAGCGTAGAAGGTAGCGGGGTCACCGTAGGGGATACGCAGTATTTT.

This chain joins TRBV19 and TRBJ2-7, with 10 bases identical to TRBD1. Germline V lookup: CDR1 LNHDA, CDR2 SQIVND (reference sequence). The V and J ends lost 4 bases and 5 bases, in that order; junction bases with no gene match: 8. This CDR3 comprises 15 residues. CDR3 region: CASSTGRQGADEQYF. The DNA for the CDR3 is TGTGCCAGTAGTACGGGCCGACAGGGGGCTGACGAGCAGTACTTC.